This is a list of T cell receptor beta chains from one sample in a study of blood T cell repertoires in COVID-19. Data came from immunoSEQ multiplex PCR; TCRdb stores just in-frame clones and leaves some out. The data show about 350,000 clones, 88% seen once. The sample taken for sequencing was PBMCs or T cells enriched from blood (not recorded which). These receptors all stem from a woman aged 25 to 39 who had been exposed to COVID-19. Both conserved end residues are part of each CDR3. The D gene is left open where the match is weak. Clone size appears in some rows only: once, few, many, or a class for an expanded clone.

V gene	J gene	D gene	clone size	CDR3 protein	CDR3 DNA
TRBV3-1/TRBV3-2	TRBJ2-7	TRBD2	.	CASSQGLAGDEQYF	TGTGCCAGCAGCCAAGGACTAGCGGGAGACGAGCAGTACTTC
TRBV5-1	TRBJ2-7	TRBD2	.	CASSLGLAEISSYEQYF	TGCGCCAGCAGCTTGGGACTAGCGGAGATAAGCTCCTACGAGCAGTACTTC
TRBV15	TRBJ2-7	TRBD1	.	CATSRDSGRGRFLSEQYF	TGTGCCACCAGCAGAGATTCGGGCAGGGGGCGGTTTCTGTCCGAGCAGTACTTC
TRBV12-1	TRBJ1-2	.	.	CASRGDREFYGYTF	TGTGCCAGCAGGGGGGACAGGGAATTCTATGGCTACACCTTC
TRBV3-1/TRBV3-2	TRBJ2-1	.	.	CASSQAGESEQFF	TGTGCCAGCAGCCAAGCGGGAGAGAGTGAGCAGTTCTTC
TRBV2	TRBJ2-3	TRBD2	.	CASSEAGGPSTDTQYF	TGTGCCAGCAGTGAGGCGGGAGGGCCGAGCACAGATACGCAGTATTTT
TRBV7-9	TRBJ2-5	TRBD1	once	CASSLADRGETQYF	TGTGCCAGCAGCTTAGCTGACAGGGGCGAGACCCAGTACTTC
TRBV10-1	TRBJ1-1	.	.	CASSRQGPNTEAFF	TGCGCCAGCAGTCGGCAGGGGCCGAACACTGAAGCTTTCTTT
TRBV21-1	TRBJ1-2	.	once	CASIPPGTGVSGYTF	TGTGCCAGCATCCCCCCCGGGACAGGGGTCTCCGGCTACACCTTC
TRBV18	TRBJ2-2	.	.	CASSPIPVANTGELFF	TGTGCCAGCTCACCAATACCGGTCGCGAACACCGGGGAGCTGTTTTTT
TRBV19	TRBJ2-5	TRBD1	.	CASSSRDRGYQETQYF	TGTGCCAGTAGTAGCCGGGACAGGGGGTACCAAGAGACCCAGTACTTC
TRBV27	TRBJ2-1	TRBD2	once	CASTSTWGGNEQFF	TGTGCCAGCACTTCCACCTGGGGAGGGAATGAGCAGTTCTTC
TRBV28	TRBJ1-1	TRBD1	.	CASSSGQGFGTEAFF	TGTGCCAGCAGTTCGGGACAGGGGTTCGGCACTGAAGCTTTCTTT
TRBV7-9	TRBJ2-5	TRBD2	.	CASSLVPGGLGETQYF	TGTGCCAGCAGCTTAGTGCCGGGAGGGTTGGGAGAGACCCAGTACTTC
TRBV9	TRBJ2-5	.	.	CASSENAETQYF	TGTGCCAGCAGCGAAAACGCGGAGACCCAGTACTTC
TRBV5-1	TRBJ2-3	TRBD2	.	CASSSSFSGGGTDTQYF	TGCGCCAGCAGCTCGTCATTTTCGGGAGGTGGCACAGATACGCAGTATTTT
TRBV5-1	TRBJ2-7	.	.	CASSLGTDEQYF	TGCGCCAGCAGCTTGGGTACTGACGAGCAGTACTTC
TRBV18	TRBJ2-7	.	.	CASSPGSGVGEQYF	TGTGCCAGCTCACCAGGATCGGGGGTCGGCGAGCAGTACTTC
TRBV7-2	TRBJ1-2	TRBD1	.	CASSLEVGGQGSGYTF	TGTGCCAGCAGCTTGGAGGTAGGGGGACAGGGATCTGGCTACACCTTC
TRBV12-3/TRBV12-4	TRBJ2-7	.	.	CASSPLVSYEQYF	TGTGCCAGCAGCCCACTAGTTTCCTACGAGCAGTACTTC
TRBV29-1	TRBJ1-2	TRBD1	.	CSVGPSFGTGDDYGYTF	TGCAGCGTCGGCCCCTCGTTTGGGACAGGGGATGACTATGGCTACACCTTC
TRBV5-6	TRBJ1-6	TRBD1	.	CASSPGQAYNSPLHF	TGTGCCAGCAGCCCGGGACAGGCCTATAATTCACCCCTCCACTTT